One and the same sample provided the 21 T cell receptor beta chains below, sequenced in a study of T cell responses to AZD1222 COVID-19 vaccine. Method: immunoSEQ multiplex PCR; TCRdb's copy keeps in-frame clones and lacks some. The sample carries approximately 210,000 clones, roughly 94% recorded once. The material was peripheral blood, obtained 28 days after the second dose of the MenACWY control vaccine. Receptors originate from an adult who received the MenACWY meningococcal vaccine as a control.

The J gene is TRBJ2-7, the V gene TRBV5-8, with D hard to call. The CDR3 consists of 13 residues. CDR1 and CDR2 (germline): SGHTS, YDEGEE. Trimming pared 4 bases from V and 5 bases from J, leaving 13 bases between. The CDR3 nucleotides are TGTGCCAGCAGCCCGACACGTCCTGACGAGCAGTACTTC. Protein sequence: CASSPTRPDEQYF.

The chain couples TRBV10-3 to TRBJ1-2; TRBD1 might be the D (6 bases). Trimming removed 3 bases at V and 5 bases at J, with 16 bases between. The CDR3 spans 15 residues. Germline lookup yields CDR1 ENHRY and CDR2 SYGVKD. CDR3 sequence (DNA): TGTGCCATCAGTGACAGGTCAGGGGCTGGTTATGGCTACACCTTC. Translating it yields CAISDRSGAGYGYTF.

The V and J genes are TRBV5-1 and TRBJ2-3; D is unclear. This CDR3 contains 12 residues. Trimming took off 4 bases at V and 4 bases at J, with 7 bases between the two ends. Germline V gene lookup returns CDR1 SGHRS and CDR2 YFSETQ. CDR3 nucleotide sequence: TGCGCCAGCAGCCGGATCTCAGATACGCAGTATTTT. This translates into CASSRISDTQYF.

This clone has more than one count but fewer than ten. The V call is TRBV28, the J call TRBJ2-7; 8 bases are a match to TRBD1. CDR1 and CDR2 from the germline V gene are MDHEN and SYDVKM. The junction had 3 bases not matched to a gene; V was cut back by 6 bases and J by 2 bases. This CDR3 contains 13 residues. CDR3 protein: CASRETGAYEQYF. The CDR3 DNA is TGTGCCAGCAGAGAGACAGGGGCCTACGAGCAGTACTTC.

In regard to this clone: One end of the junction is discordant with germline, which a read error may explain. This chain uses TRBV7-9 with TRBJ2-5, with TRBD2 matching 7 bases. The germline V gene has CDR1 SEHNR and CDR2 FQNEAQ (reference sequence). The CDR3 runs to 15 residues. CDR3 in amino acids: CASSLAEGTQETQYF. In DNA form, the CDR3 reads TGTGCCAGCAGCCTAGCGGAGGGAACCCAAGAGACCCAGTACTTC.

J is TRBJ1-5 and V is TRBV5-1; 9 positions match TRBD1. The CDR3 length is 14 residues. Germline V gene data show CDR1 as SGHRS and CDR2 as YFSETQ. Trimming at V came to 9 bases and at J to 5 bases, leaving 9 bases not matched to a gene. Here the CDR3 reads CATGSGQGHQPQHF. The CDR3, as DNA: TGCGCCACCGGATCGGGACAGGGACATCAGCCCCAGCATTTT.

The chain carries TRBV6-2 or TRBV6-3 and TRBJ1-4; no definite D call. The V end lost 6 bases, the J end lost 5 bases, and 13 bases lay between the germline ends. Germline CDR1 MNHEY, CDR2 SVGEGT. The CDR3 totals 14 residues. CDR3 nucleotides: TGTGCCAGCAGCAATACGGGGATGAATGAAAAACTGTTTTTT. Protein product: CASSNTGMNEKLFF.

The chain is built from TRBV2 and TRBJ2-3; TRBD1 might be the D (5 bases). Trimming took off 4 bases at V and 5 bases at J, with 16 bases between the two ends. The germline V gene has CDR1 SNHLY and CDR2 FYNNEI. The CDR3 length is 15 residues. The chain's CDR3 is CASSVLGQRGDTQYF. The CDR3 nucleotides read TGTGCCAGCAGTGTTCTGGGGCAAAGGGGAGATACGCAGTATTTT. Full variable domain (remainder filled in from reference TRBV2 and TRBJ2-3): EPEVTQTPSHQVTQMGQEVILRCVPISNHLYFYWYRQILGQKVEFLVSFYNNEISEKSEIFDDQFSVERPDGSNFTLKIRSTKLEDSAMYFCASSVLGQRGDTQYFGPGTRLTVL.

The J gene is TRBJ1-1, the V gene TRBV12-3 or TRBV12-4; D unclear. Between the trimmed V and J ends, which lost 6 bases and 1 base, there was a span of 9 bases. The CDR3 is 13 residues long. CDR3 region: CASRVSENTEAFF. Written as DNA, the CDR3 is TGTGCCAGCAGGGTATCGGAGAACACTGAAGCTTTCTTT.

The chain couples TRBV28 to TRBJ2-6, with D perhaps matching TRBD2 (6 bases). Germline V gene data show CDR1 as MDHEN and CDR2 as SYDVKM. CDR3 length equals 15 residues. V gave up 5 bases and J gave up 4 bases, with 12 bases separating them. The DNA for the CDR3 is TGTGCCAGCAGTAATGGTGGAGGGGGGGCCAACGTCCTGACTTTC. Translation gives CASSNGGGGANVLTF.

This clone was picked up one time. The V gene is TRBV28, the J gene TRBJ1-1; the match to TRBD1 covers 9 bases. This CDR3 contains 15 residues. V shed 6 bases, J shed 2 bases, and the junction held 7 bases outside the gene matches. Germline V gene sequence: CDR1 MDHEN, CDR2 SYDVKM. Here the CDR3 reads CASRIQGAGNTEAFF. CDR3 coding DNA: TGTGCCAGCAGGATACAGGGGGCAGGAAACACTGAAGCTTTCTTT.

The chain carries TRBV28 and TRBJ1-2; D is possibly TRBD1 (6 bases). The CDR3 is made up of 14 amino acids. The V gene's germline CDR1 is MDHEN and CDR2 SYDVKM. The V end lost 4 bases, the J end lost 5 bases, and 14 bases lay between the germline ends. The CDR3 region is CASSSAGAKYGYTF. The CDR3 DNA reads TGTGCCAGCAGTTCGGCAGGGGCGAAATATGGCTACACCTTC.

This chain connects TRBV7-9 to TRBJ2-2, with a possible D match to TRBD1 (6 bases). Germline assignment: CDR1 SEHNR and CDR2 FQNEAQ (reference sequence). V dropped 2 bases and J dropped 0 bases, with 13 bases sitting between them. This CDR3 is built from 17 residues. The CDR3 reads CASSLKSAGANTGELFF. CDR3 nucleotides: TGTGCCAGCAGCTTAAAATCGGCAGGGGCGAACACCGGGGAGCTGTTTTTT.

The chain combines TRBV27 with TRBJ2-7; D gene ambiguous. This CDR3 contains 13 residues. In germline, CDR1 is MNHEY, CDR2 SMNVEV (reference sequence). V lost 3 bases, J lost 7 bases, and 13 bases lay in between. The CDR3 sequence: CASSLPGAKEQYF. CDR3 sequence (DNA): TGTGCCAGCAGTTTGCCAGGCGCTAAAGAGCAGTACTTC.

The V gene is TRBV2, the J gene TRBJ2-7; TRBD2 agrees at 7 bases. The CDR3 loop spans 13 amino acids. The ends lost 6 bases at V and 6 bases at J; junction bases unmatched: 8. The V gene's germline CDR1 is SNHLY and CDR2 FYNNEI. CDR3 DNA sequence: TGTGCCAGCAGGCGGGAGAATGTTGGCGAGCAGTACTTC. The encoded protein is CASRRENVGEQYF.

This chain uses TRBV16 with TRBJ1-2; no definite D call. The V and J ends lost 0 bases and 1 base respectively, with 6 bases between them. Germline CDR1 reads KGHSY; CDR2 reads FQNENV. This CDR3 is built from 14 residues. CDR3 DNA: TGTGCCAGCAGCCAATCATCCGTTAACTATGGCTACACCTTC. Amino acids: CASSQSSVNYGYTF.

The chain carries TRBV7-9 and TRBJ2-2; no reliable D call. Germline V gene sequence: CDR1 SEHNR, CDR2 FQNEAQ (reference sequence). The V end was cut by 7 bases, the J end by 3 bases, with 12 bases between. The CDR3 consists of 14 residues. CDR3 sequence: CASTDDWDTGELFF. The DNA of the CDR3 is TGTGCCAGCACCGATGATTGGGACACCGGGGAGCTGTTTTTT.

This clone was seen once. CDR3 sequence (DNA): TGTGCCAGCAGTTCCCCCGCTAGCGGGAGTTGGGAGACCCAGTACTTC. Protein product: CASSSPASGSWETQYF. V usage is TRBV28 and J usage is TRBJ2-5; TRBD2 matches 10 bases. The CDR3 covers 16 residues. The germline CDR1 and CDR2 sequences are MDHEN and SYDVKM. The trim removed 4 bases at V and 5 bases at J, leaving 10 bases unmatched. The full variable domain, with the rest looked up from reference TRBV28 and TRBJ2-5, is DVKVTQSSRYLVKRTGEKVFLECVQDMDHENMFWYRQDPGLGLRLIYFSYDVKMKEKGDIPEGYSVSREKKERFSLILESASTNQTSMYLCASSSPASGSWETQYFGPGTRLLVL.

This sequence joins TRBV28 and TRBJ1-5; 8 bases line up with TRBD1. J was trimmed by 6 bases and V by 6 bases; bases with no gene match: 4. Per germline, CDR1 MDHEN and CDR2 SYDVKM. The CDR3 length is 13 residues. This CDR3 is CASRSGGRQPQHF. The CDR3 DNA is TGTGCCAGCAGATCAGGGGGCCGTCAGCCCCAGCATTTT.

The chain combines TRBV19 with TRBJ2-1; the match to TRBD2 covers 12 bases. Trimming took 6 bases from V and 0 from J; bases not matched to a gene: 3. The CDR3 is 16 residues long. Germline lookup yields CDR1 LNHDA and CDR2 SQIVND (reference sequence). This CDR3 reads CASRRGLAGSYNEQFF. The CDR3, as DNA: TGTGCCAGTAGGAGGGGACTAGCGGGCTCCTACAATGAGCAGTTCTTC. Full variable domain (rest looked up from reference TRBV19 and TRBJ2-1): DGGITQSPKYLFRKEGQNVTLSCEQNLNHDAMYWYRQDPGQGLRLIYYSQIVNDFQKGDIAEGYSVSREKKESFPLTVTSAQKNPTAFYLCASRRGLAGSYNEQFFGPGTRLTVL.

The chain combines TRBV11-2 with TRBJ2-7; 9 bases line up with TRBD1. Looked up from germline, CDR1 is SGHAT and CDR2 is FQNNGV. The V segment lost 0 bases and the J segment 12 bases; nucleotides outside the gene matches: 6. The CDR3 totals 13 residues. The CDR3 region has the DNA TGTGCCAGCAGCTTAGAATTGGGACAGGGAGGGTACTTC. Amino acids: CASSLELGQGGYF.